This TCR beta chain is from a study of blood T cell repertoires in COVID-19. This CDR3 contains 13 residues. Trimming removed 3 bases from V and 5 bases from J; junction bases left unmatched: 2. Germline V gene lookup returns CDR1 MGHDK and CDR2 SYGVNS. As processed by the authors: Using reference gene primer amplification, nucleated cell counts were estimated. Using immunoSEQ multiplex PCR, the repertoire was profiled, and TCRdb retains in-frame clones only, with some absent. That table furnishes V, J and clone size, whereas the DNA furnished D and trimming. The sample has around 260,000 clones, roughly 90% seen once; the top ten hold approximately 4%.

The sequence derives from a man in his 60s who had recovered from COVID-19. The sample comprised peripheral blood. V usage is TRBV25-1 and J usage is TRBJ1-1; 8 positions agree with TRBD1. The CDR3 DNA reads TGTGCCAGCAGTGACAGGGGGCTAACTGAAGCTTTCTTT. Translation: CASSDRGLTEAFF.